This record concerns one T cell receptor (beta chain) sequence. Its antigen remains unidentified. No much larger clonotype is one base removed from it; base qualities were not supplied. Using the deep immunoSEQ assay, multiplex PCR amplified TCR CDR3 regions from genomic DNA. For each cell subset, the extracted genomic DNA was distributed evenly across all wells of several immunoSEQ 96-well plates, and each plate served as one replicate. For sorted subsets, around 0.2 ug genomic DNA, equal to 30,000 or so T cell genomes, was loaded into each replicate PCR. The purified libraries were quantified using a Qubit 3.0 fluorometer, sized with a Bioanalyzer 2100, and then quantified again using the KAPA Library Quantification kit. Each immunoSEQ 96-well plate was sequenced on its own single-read 150-cycle Illumina NextSeq 550 flow cell. On the study's bioinformatics: Because the immunoSEQ output held only junctional sequences and lacked quality scores, the filtering could not match the filtering applied to full-length reads. To assign V/J genes and CDR3, sequences were annotated using PyIR, a Python wrapper for IgBLAST v1.9, with IMGT germline references. Any read was removed if the V/J assignment was weak (E-value above 1e-6), the CDR3 was missing, or the read contained stop codons, out-of-frame junctions, or ambiguous translated residues. V3J clonotypes were defined as sequences sharing the same inferred V gene, J gene, and CDR3 amino acid sequence. Percentage overlap between repertoires was computed as shared unique clonotypes divided by the size of the smaller repertoire. Repertoire richness was assessed with RTK rarefaction, the Chao1 estimator, and Recon v2.1 estimates of unobserved clonotypes. Generation probabilities for all TCRbeta clonotypes obtained by the gDNA method from a few donors were computed using OLGA. Imported from immuneACCESS, the table was reduced by TCRdb to in-frame sequences with V and J called. These copies leave out some clones; in studies compared against another copy, an unresolved V gene accounts for under half, and the cause of the remainder is not known. The DNA gave D and trimming, while V, J and clone size come from that table. In this sample the table shows around 750,000 clones, roughly 70% of which occur a single time. Of the sample, roughly 1.7% is held by the ten largest clones.

This sample stems from a study of shared clonotypes between healthy human individuals (dated by TCRdb to about 2020). With respect to the entire study: The cohort included three men and two women between 18 and 49 years of age. Between about 0.94 and 8.9 billion PBMCs per donor were obtained by leukapheresis. Per donor, three plates each were used for CD4 naive and CD4 memory, two for CD8 naive, and one for CD8 memory. Blood TCR repertoires of about 5 healthy adults were deeply sequenced to estimate repertoire size and the extent of clonotype sharing between individuals. Different laboratories and diverse techniques were used to prepare libraries and sequence TCR repertoires, to increase sequencing depth and limit assay-specific biases. Results and caveats for the whole study, not just this receptor: Higher generation probabilities were observed for clonotypes shared by all four sorted-subset donors than for non-shared clonotypes. Pairwise subsampling indicated that sequencing depth was expected to affect the degree of clonotype sharing among donors. Because the study included a small number of donors, the genetic and exposure-history diversity represented was limited. Even with the large sequencing depth, rarefaction of the sorted-subset datasets indicated that sequencing was incomplete. When a few donors were compared, the shared fraction of clonotypes was 5% to 6.5% for naive CD4, 3.5% to 4% for naive CD8, more than 2% for memory CD4, and 0.4% for memory CD8. Naive subsets generally had larger estimated clonotype richness than memory subsets did. Sampling was restricted to blood, and TCR repertoires in tissues likely differ from the TCR repertoires found in blood.

Based on the germline V gene, the CDR1 and CDR2 sequences are MDHEN and SYDVKM. Spanning cysteine to phenylalanine, the CDR3 consists of 12 amino acids. The DNA shown is the 36-base CDR3, in frame from base 1. V loses 4 bases, J loses 5 bases, and the germline ends lie 6 bases apart. Donors were healthy HIV-negative adults with no recently reported acute infections or vaccinations. Only Caucasian adults living in Nashville, Tennessee, USA were represented among the donors. CD4+ T cells were enriched through magnetic negative selection, after which naive cells were positively selected on CD45RA and the remaining negative fraction served as the memory subset. Blood was obtained by leukapheresis, after which PBMCs were separated by Ficoll-Histopaque density gradient centrifugation and cryopreserved in liquid nitrogen vapor phase. Analytical flow cytometry was used to check the purity and quantity of every magnetically sorted T cell population. Genomic DNA was isolated from each sorted fraction and quantified by UV absorbance on a Nanodrop 2000c.

The rearranged chain carries TRBV28 and TRBJ2-1; a confident D gene designation cannot be given. Sequenced input: memory CD4+ T cells sorted from blood. The sample's cell subset or site label is to be understood as: CD45RA-negative fraction. The TCR was taken from a woman in her thirties in good health. The bases read TGTGCCAGCAGTTCTACAAACAATGAGCAGTTCTTC. This encodes CASSSTNNEQFF.